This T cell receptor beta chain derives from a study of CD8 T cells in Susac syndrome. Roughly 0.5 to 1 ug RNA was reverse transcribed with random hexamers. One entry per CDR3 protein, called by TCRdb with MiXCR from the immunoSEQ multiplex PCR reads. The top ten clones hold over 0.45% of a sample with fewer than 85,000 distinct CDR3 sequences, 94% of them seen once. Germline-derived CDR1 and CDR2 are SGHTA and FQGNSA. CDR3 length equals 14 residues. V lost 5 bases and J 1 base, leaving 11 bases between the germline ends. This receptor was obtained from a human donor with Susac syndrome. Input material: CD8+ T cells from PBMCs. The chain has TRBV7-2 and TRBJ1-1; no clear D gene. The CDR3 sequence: CASSPRKKNTEAFF. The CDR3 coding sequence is TGTGCCAGCAGCCCTCGGAAAAAGAACACTGAAGCTTTCTTT.